Listed below are T cell receptor beta chains from one sample, sequenced in a study of OX40 agonist ivuxolimab in advanced cancers. TCRdb's table, derived via immunoSEQ multiplex PCR, lists solely in-frame clones and lacks some. The sample contains 77,000 or so clones, about 84% of which appear only once. Specimen: CD4+ or CD8+ T cells sorted from blood, collected in a trial of the OX40 agonist ivuxolimab. All receptors come from an adult with an advanced solid tumor such as melanoma, head and neck, liver or kidney cancer. CDR3s include the opening cysteine and the closing phenylalanine or tryptophan. D genes are given only for firm matches. Only part of the rows carry a size: once, few, many, or a class if the clone is expanded.

clone_size | j_call | v_call | d_call | cdr3_aa | cdr3_nt
- | TRBJ2-2 | TRBV4-2 | TRBD2 | CASSTLWTSGDTGELFF | TGTGCCAGCAGCACGCTTTGGACTAGCGGGGACACCGGGGAGCTGTTTTTT
- | TRBJ2-2 | TRBV4-1 | TRBD1 | CASRSGQGVTGELFF | TGCGCCAGCAGGTCTGGACAGGGAGTCACCGGGGAGCTGTTTTTT
- | TRBJ1-1 | TRBV18 | - | CASSSQGSATEAFF | TGTGCCAGCTCATCACAGGGATCAGCCACTGAAGCTTTCTTT
- | TRBJ2-3 | TRBV30 | - | CAWSVGGTDTQYF | TGTGCCTGGAGTGTAGGGGGGACAGATACGCAGTATTTT
- | TRBJ1-2 | TRBV9 | - | CASSVGTALHGYTF | TGTGCCAGCAGCGTCGGAACAGCTCTCCATGGCTACACCTTC
- | TRBJ1-2 | TRBV30 | - | CAWSVLWGYTF | TGTGCCTGGAGTGTACTTTGGGGCTACACCTTC
few | TRBJ2-1 | TRBV7-7 | - | CASSFARDGEQFF | TGTGCTAGCAGCTTTGCCCGTGACGGTGAGCAGTTCTTC
- | TRBJ2-3 | TRBV19 | TRBD2 | CASSTSGGTDTQYF | TGTGCCAGTTCGACTAGCGGGGGGACAGATACGCAGTATTTT
- | TRBJ1-6 | TRBV7-2 | - | CASSRYGNSPLHF | TGTGCCAGCAGCCGCTACGGTAATTCACCCCTCCACTTT
- | TRBJ1-2 | TRBV7-2 | - | CASSLNPTGSQGHYGYTF | TGTGCCAGCAGCTTAAACCCAACCGGATCGCAGGGACACTATGGCTACACCTTC
- | TRBJ2-3 | TRBV2 | - | CASSEDAGPQYF | TGTGCCAGCAGTGAAGACGCAGGGCCGCAGTATTTT
medium-sized | TRBJ1-5 | TRBV6-6 | - | CASSYSMGAGQPQHF | TGTGCCAGCAGTTACTCGATGGGGGCAGGACAGCCCCAGCATTTT
- | TRBJ2-3 | TRBV7-2 | - | CASSSTSTDTQYF | TGTGCCAGCAGTAGTACTAGCACAGATACGCAGTATTTT
- | TRBJ2-5 | TRBV7-2 | - | CASSFSSAQETQYF | TGTGCCAGCAGCTTCAGTAGCGCGCAAGAGACCCAGTACTTC
- | TRBJ1-1 | TRBV5-1 | TRBD1 | CASSATGTGNTEAFF | TGCGCCAGCAGCGCCACCGGGACAGGCAACACTGAAGCTTTCTTT
- | TRBJ2-1 | TRBV7-3 | TRBD1 | CASSPQGADNEQFF | TGTGCCAGCAGCCCACAGGGGGCGGACAATGAGCAGTTCTTC
- | TRBJ1-2 | TRBV5-8 | - | CASSLSGALNYGYTF | TGTGCCAGCAGCTTGTCAGGGGCCCTAAACTATGGCTACACCTTC
- | TRBJ2-5 | TRBV7-2 | - | CASSPQSGAETQYF | TGTGCCAGCAGCCCCCAATCCGGGGCAGAGACCCAGTACTTC
- | TRBJ1-1 | TRBV5-5 | - | CASSLVGAGEAFF | TGTGCCAGCAGCTTGGTCGGGGCAGGTGAAGCTTTCTTT
once | TRBJ2-7 | TRBV4-3 | TRBD1 | CASSQDPRTGPYEQYF | TGCGCCAGCAGCCAAGATCCTCGGACAGGTCCCTACGAGCAGTACTTC
- | TRBJ2-1 | TRBV27 | TRBD2 | CASSTPTSGYYEQFF | TGTGCCAGCAGTACCCCGACTAGCGGGTATTATGAGCAGTTCTTC
- | TRBJ1-3 | TRBV6-5 | - | CASSYSFRGNTIYF | TGTGCCAGCAGTTACTCGTTCAGAGGAAACACCATATATTTT
- | TRBJ2-6 | TRBV28 | - | CASSLGSSSGANVLTF | TGTGCCAGCAGTTTAGGCAGTAGCTCTGGGGCCAACGTCCTGACTTTC
- | TRBJ2-4 | TRBV5-4 | TRBD1 | CASSLGNVGQGRAKNIQYF | TGTGCCAGCAGCTTGGGCAACGTGGGACAGGGGCGAGCCAAAAACATTCAGTACTTC
- | TRBJ2-1 | TRBV5-1 | TRBD2 | CASSLKLAGVQEQFF | TGCGCCAGCAGCTTGAAACTAGCGGGAGTTCAGGAGCAGTTCTTC
- | TRBJ1-3 | TRBV30 | - | CACSLSSGNTIYF | TGTGCCTGCTCACTGAGCTCTGGAAACACCATATATTTT
- | TRBJ2-7 | TRBV28 | - | CASSFIFASYEQYF | TGTGCCAGCAGTTTCATTTTCGCTAGCTACGAGCAGTACTTC
- | TRBJ2-7 | TRBV5-1 | TRBD1 | CASSSGQDPYEQYF | TGCGCCAGCAGCTCCGGACAGGACCCCTACGAGCAGTACTTC
- | TRBJ2-7 | TRBV30 | - | CAWSASYEQYF | TGTGCCTGGAGTGCTTCCTACGAGCAGTACTTC
- | TRBJ2-7 | TRBV7-2 | TRBD1 | CASSRRQGAGGSYEQYF | TGTGCCAGCAGCCGTCGACAGGGGGCCGGTGGATCCTACGAGCAGTACTTC
- | TRBJ1-5 | TRBV7-2 | - | CASSLVAGTNQPQHF | TGTGCCAGCAGCTTAGTAGCAGGCACGAATCAGCCCCAGCATTTT
- | TRBJ1-1 | TRBV11-2 | TRBD1 | CASSFRDRYEAFF | TGTGCCAGCAGTTTCCGGGACAGATACGAAGCTTTCTTT
- | TRBJ2-1 | TRBV30 | - | CAWSPVSSYNEQFF | TGTGCCTGGAGCCCAGTTAGCTCCTACAATGAGCAGTTCTTC
- | TRBJ2-7 | TRBV15 | - | CATSPEGVHAPEQYF | TGTGCCACCAGCCCAGAGGGGGTCCATGCCCCAGAGCAGTACTTC
- | TRBJ1-3 | TRBV9 | - | CASSVSSSGNTIYF | TGTGCCAGCAGCGTGAGCAGCTCTGGAAACACCATATATTTT
- | TRBJ2-7 | TRBV5-4 | - | CASSTGSSYEQYF | TGTGCCAGCAGCACAGGGAGCTCCTACGAGCAGTACTTC
- | TRBJ1-2 | TRBV6-6 | TRBD1 | CASIVDRVGGYTF | TGTGCCAGCATCGTAGACAGGGTCGGTGGCTACACCTTC
- | TRBJ2-4 | TRBV7-8 | - | CASSPGAKNIQYF | TGTGCCAGCAGCCCCGGAGCCAAAAACATTCAGTACTTC
- | TRBJ2-2 | TRBV11-3 | - | CASSLSNRASGELFF | TGTGCCAGCAGCTTATCAAACAGGGCTAGCGGGGAGCTGTTTTTT
few | TRBJ2-5 | TRBV6-5 | TRBD1 | CASSRDRGETQYF | TGTGCCAGCAGTCGGGACAGGGGAGAGACCCAGTACTTC
once | TRBJ1-2 | TRBV28 | - | CASRPGTTNYGYTF | TGTGCCAGCAGACCGGGGACAACTAACTATGGCTACACCTTC
- | TRBJ1-2 | TRBV28 | - | CASRRAKFNPYGYTF | TGTGCCAGCAGACGAGCCAAATTCAACCCCTATGGCTACACCTTC
- | TRBJ1-5 | TRBV5-6 | - | CASSLRTMLSNQPQHF | TGTGCCAGCAGCTTGAGGACGATGTTGAGCAATCAGCCCCAGCATTTT
once | TRBJ2-1 | TRBV10-3 | - | CAISENRDDEQFF | TGTGCCATCAGTGAGAACAGGGACGATGAGCAGTTCTTC
- | TRBJ2-2 | TRBV7-6 | TRBD2 | CASSSPRGVLFF | TGTGCCAGCAGCTCCCCACGGGGGGTACTGTTTTTT
- | TRBJ1-5 | TRBV10-3 | - | CAISEGQYSNQPQHF | TGTGCCATCAGTGAGGGCCAGTATAGCAATCAGCCCCAGCATTTT
- | TRBJ2-1 | TRBV4-1 | - | CASSPATWSYNEQFF | TGCGCCAGCAGTCCAGCCACCTGGTCCTACAATGAGCAGTTCTTC
once | TRBJ2-7 | TRBV18 | TRBD1 | CASSPGDSSYEQYF | TGTGCCAGCTCACCGGGGGACAGCTCCTACGAGCAGTACTTC
once | TRBJ2-5 | TRBV7-2 | - | CASSSGALGSLQTQYF | TGTGCCAGCAGCTCGGGGGCCTTAGGTAGTCTCCAGACCCAGTACTTC
- | TRBJ1-5 | TRBV5-1 | TRBD1 | CASSLGTGGQPQHF | TGCGCCAGCAGCTTAGGGACAGGGGGCCAGCCCCAGCATTTT
- | TRBJ2-7 | TRBV28 | - | CASSPPGSGTYEQYF | TGTGCCAGCAGTCCTCCGGGGTCGGGTACCTACGAGCAGTACTTC
few | TRBJ1-1 | TRBV6-5 | - | CASSYSIRGTEAFF | TGTGCCAGCAGTTACTCGATCCGGGGAACTGAAGCTTTCTTT
- | TRBJ2-1 | TRBV2 | - | CASSATRYNEQFF | TGTGCCAGCAGTGCCACCAGATACAATGAGCAGTTCTTC
- | TRBJ1-1 | TRBV4-3 | - | CASSRGSRTEAFF | TGCGCCAGCAGCCGAGGGAGTCGAACTGAAGCTTTCTTT
- | TRBJ2-5 | TRBV2 | - | CASSELQETQYF | TGTGCCAGCAGTGAACTTCAGGAGACCCAGTACTTC
few | TRBJ1-1 | TRBV14 | - | CASSIDRNTEAFF | TGTGCCAGCAGCATAGACAGGAACACTGAAGCTTTCTTT
- | TRBJ2-1 | TRBV7-2 | TRBD1 | CASRRDRGGEQFF | TGTGCCAGCAGACGGGACAGGGGTGGTGAGCAGTTCTTC
once | TRBJ2-7 | TRBV7-9 | - | CASSSGVTQYF | TGTGCCAGCAGCTCCGGGGTGACGCAGTACTTC
- | TRBJ2-3 | TRBV6-5 | - | CASSQSRNGADTQYF | TGTGCCAGCAGTCAGAGTCGTAACGGTGCAGATACGCAGTATTTT
- | TRBJ2-6 | TRBV6-1 | - | CASSEQGGGSGANVLTF | TGTGCCAGCAGTGAACAGGGGGGAGGCTCTGGGGCCAACGTCCTGACTTTC